The 16 T cell receptor beta chains given below trace back to one sample, sequenced in a study of cytomegalovirus exposure and HLA in healthy donors. PCR was performed using 60 Vbeta and 13 Jbeta primers. The assay was immunoSEQ multiplex PCR, and TCRdb's table has in-frame clones only and misses some. Among 150,000 to 190,000 clones listed, roughly four fifths were seen once. The specimen sequenced was PBMCs. The receptors shown here come from a man aged 18 to 29 in good health and CMV-seronegative.

The rearrangement joins TRBV7-8 to TRBJ2-6; D remains ambiguous. V was shortened by 3 bases and J by 2 bases, with 8 bases between the two germline ends. The V gene's germline CDR1 is SGHVS and CDR2 FQNEAQ. The CDR3 runs 15 residues. The CDR3 sequence: CASSFARTGANVLTF. The CDR3 DNA sequence: TGTGCCAGCAGCTTCGCGAGGACTGGGGCCAACGTCCTGACTTTC.

The chain combines TRBV5-4 with TRBJ2-3; TRBD2 is a possible D gene (6 bases). Trimming removed 4 bases from V and 3 bases from J, with 15 bases in between. Germline CDR1 and CDR2: SGHNT and YYREEE (reference sequence). The CDR3 is 15 amino acids. The CDR3 sequence: CASSVPSDLTDTQYF. CDR3 DNA: TGTGCCAGCAGCGTTCCTAGCGACCTAACAGATACGCAGTATTTT.

The chain carries TRBV19 and TRBJ1-4, with a tentative D call TRBD1 (6 bases). The CDR3 spans 16 residues. The V end was cut by 5 bases, the J end by 4 bases, with 17 bases between. Germline V gives CDR1 LNHDA, CDR2 SQIVND (reference sequence). The chain's CDR3 is CASSLQQGRGNEKLFF. The CDR3, as DNA: TGTGCCAGTAGTTTACAACAGGGCCGCGGTAATGAAAAACTGTTTTTT.

The rearrangement joins TRBV7-8 to TRBJ2-5; D is ambiguous. Deletions cut 2 bases from V and 2 bases from J, with 12 bases between. The germline V gene encodes CDR1 SGHVS and CDR2 FQNEAQ. CDR3 length equals 15 residues. The CDR3 region has the DNA TGTGCCAGCAGCTTAAATCCGGTGCTTCAAGAGACCCAGTACTTC. Amino acid sequence: CASSLNPVLQETQYF.

Written as DNA, the CDR3 is TGTGCCAGCAGTACATTCGCCTACGAGCAGTACTTC. Its protein is CASSTFAYEQYF. The chain carries TRBV6-1 and TRBJ2-7; D gene ambiguous. Germline lookup yields CDR1 MNHNS and CDR2 SASEGT. Deletions cut 5 bases from V and 2 bases from J, with 7 bases between. The CDR3 has 12 amino acids.

The V gene is TRBV7-7, the J gene TRBJ2-5, with 7 bases fitting TRBD1. Unmatched junction bases numbered 9, after V lost 5 bases and J lost 0 bases. Germline assignment: CDR1 SSHAT and CDR2 FNYEAQ (reference sequence). The CDR3 totals 16 residues. CDR3 in DNA: TGTGCCAGCAGCCCAAACCCACAGGGGAACCAAGAGACCCAGTACTTC. Protein sequence: CASSPNPQGNQETQYF.

The CDR3 DNA reads as TGTGCTAGTGGTTTGAGGGGACTAGCGGGAGGAGATACGCAGTATTTT. Protein sequence: CASGLRGLAGGDTQYF. This chain links TRBV12-5 with TRBJ2-3, with TRBD2 matching over 15 bases. The trim removed 2 bases at V and 5 bases at J, leaving 2 bases unmatched. This CDR3 comprises 16 residues. CDR1 is LGHNT, CDR2 FRNRAP, per germline.

The chain employs TRBV28 and TRBJ1-2; TRBD1 matches 9 bases. J was trimmed by 6 bases and V by 8 bases; bases with no gene match: 7. The germline V gene has CDR1 MDHEN and CDR2 SYDVKM. The CDR3 is made up of 13 amino acids. The CDR3 loop is CASGTGGYHGYTF. The CDR3 bases are TGTGCCAGCGGCACAGGGGGCTATCATGGCTACACCTTC.

The rearrangement uses TRBV6-5 and TRBJ2-7; 9 nucleotides match TRBD2. The V gene end was trimmed by 2 bases and the J gene end by 2 bases; junction bases not matched to a gene: 4. Germline assignment: CDR1 MNHEY and CDR2 SVGAGI. There are 15 residues in the CDR3. The CDR3 DNA is TGTGCCAGCAGTTACGAGGCTAGCGGGACCTACGAGCAGTACTTC. Its translation is CASSYEASGTYEQYF.

V usage is TRBV5-5 and J usage is TRBJ1-5; D might be TRBD1 (5 bases). Between the trimmed V and J ends, which lost 3 bases and 6 bases, there was a span of 10 bases. The length of the CDR3 is 13 residues. CDR1 and CDR2 from the germline V gene are SGHKS and YYEKEE (reference sequence). The CDR3 DNA follows: TGTGCCAGCAGCTCGGGGGGAGGTCAGCCCCAGCATTTT. Its protein is CASSSGGGQPQHF.

The rearrangement joins TRBV15 to TRBJ2-2; D might be TRBD2 (6 bases). With 2 bases removed from V and 8 bases from J, the gap between germline ends came to 9 bases. In germline, CDR1 is LNHNV, CDR2 YYDKDF (reference sequence). CDR3 size: 13 residues. CDR3 loop: CATSRPAGGELFF. The DNA of the CDR3 is TGTGCCACCAGCAGACCCGCGGGGGGGGAGCTGTTTTTT.

Comments on this clone: Different DNA sequences within this sample yield the same CDR3. V gene TRBV6-5 combines with J gene TRBJ1-2; 7 bases are shared with TRBD1. This CDR3 contains 13 residues. Per the germline V gene, CDR1 is MNHEY and CDR2 is SVGAGI. V shed 6 bases, J shed 2 bases, and the junction held 3 bases outside the gene matches. The CDR3, as DNA: TGTGCCAGCAGACTGGACAGGAACTATGGCTACACCTTC. It encodes CASRLDRNYGYTF.

The gene calls are TRBV25-1 and TRBJ2-2; possibly TRBD1 for D (5 bases). V was shortened by 4 bases and J by 0 bases, with 15 bases between the two germline ends. CDR1 MGHDK and CDR2 SYGVNS come from the germline V gene. The CDR3 extends over 17 amino acids. The CDR3 DNA is TGTGCCAGCAGTGGGAGCTATGGACAAGCGAACACCGGGGAGCTGTTTTTT. This sequence encodes CASSGSYGQANTGELFF.

The chain couples TRBV9 to TRBJ2-5; D is perhaps TRBD2 (5 bases). V was clipped by 0 bases and J by 4 bases, with 13 bases between them. Germline CDR1 and CDR2: SGDLS and YYNGEE. The CDR3 runs to 15 residues. Here the CDR3 reads CASSVDDSGIETQYF. The CDR3 region has the DNA TGTGCCAGCAGCGTAGATGATTCGGGGATAGAGACCCAGTACTTC.

V and J are TRBV7-2 and TRBJ2-5; the D is unclear. The germline V gene has CDR1 SGHTA and CDR2 FQGNSA. V shed 5 bases and J shed 5 bases, with 9 bases lying between them. This CDR3 has 12 amino acids. CDR3: CASSPARETQYF. The CDR3 DNA reads TGTGCCAGCAGCCCCGCCCGGGAGACCCAGTACTTC.

This clone was observed once. This chain links TRBV6-5 with TRBJ1-1; 9 nucleotides align to TRBD1. The CDR3 has 14 residues. Trimming cost V 8 bases and J 6 bases; bases outside gene matches: 10. Germline lookup yields CDR1 MNHEY and CDR2 SVGAGI. For the CDR3, the DNA is TGTGCCAGCTATCCCGGGACAGGGTACGCTGAAGCTTTCTTT. It codes for CASYPGTGYAEAFF.